This entry is about one T cell receptor beta chain. These data come from a study of blood T cell repertoires in COVID-19. This CDR3 has 13 residues. With 5 bases removed from V and 10 bases from J, the gap between germline ends came to 18 bases. In germline, CDR1 is SGHNT, CDR2 YYREEE (reference sequence). Using immunoSEQ multiplex PCR, the repertoire was profiled, and TCRdb retains in-frame clones only, with some absent. Here the sample spans over 40,000 clones, around 92% being singletons. Sequenced sample: peripheral blood. The sequence was collected from a human donor in a cohort sampled during active COVID-19. The rearrangement joins TRBV5-4 to TRBJ1-2; D may be TRBD1 (5 bases). CDR3 in amino acids: CASRLMVGGDYTF. The DNA for the CDR3 is TGTGCCAGCAGACTGATGGTCGGGGGTGACTACACCTTC. Based on the CDR3 plus reference TRBV5-4 and TRBJ1-2, the full variable domain is ETGVTQSPTHLIKTRGQQVTLRCSSQSGHNTVSWYQQALGQGPQFIFQYYREEENGRGNFPPRFSGLQFPNYSSELNVNALELDDSALYLCASRLMVGGDYTFGSGTRLTVV.